This TCR beta chain was sequenced in a study of OX40 agonist ivuxolimab in advanced cancers. The CDR3 runs 13 residues. V shed 1 base and J shed 4 bases, with 7 bases lying between them. Germline V gene lookup returns CDR1 KGHSH and CDR2 LQKENI. Assay: immunoSEQ multiplex PCR; the TCRdb copy retains only in-frame clones and omits some. Of around 100,000 clones in the sample, around 89% were seen once. The starting material was CD4+ or CD8+ T cells sorted from blood, obtained in a trial of the OX40 agonist ivuxolimab. The gene calls are TRBV18 and TRBJ1-1; D perhaps matches TRBD1 (5 bases). The TCR originated in an adult with an advanced solid tumor such as melanoma, head and neck, liver or kidney cancer. CDR3 amino acids: CASSPRQGTEAFF. CDR3 nucleotides: TGTGCCAGCTCACCACGGCAGGGCACTGAAGCTTTCTTT.